The 28 T cell receptor beta chains in this list originate from one sample, sequenced in a study of blood T cell repertoires in COVID-19 (dated by TCRdb to the early 2020s). Libraries were made using the immunoSEQ multiplex PCR assay. TCRdb's version of the immuneACCESS table is confined to in-frame rearrangements and falls short of the full clone set. An unresolved V gene accounts for under half of the shortfall where checked; the remainder is of unknown origin. This sample lists under 250,000 clones; around nine tenths were detected once. The top ten constitute 2.5% to 3% of the sample. Source material: peripheral blood. The receptors shown here come from an older woman with acute or convalescent COVID-19.

The rearrangement joins TRBV6-2 or TRBV6-3 to TRBJ1-5, with a tentative D call TRBD1 (6 bases). CDR1 and CDR2 (germline): MNHEY, SVGEGT. There are 14 residues in the CDR3. The V and J ends lost 6 bases and 4 bases respectively, with 13 bases between them. The CDR3 loop reads CASSLDGTNQPQHF. Here the CDR3 DNA reads TGTGCCAGCAGCCTCGACGGGACAAATCAGCCCCAGCATTTT.

The chain joins TRBV7-9 to TRBJ1-2; the D gene is possibly TRBD1 (6 bases). The CDR3 has 12 amino acids. The V gene's germline CDR1 is SEHNR and CDR2 FQNEAQ (reference sequence). Between the trimmed V and J ends, which lost 4 bases and 7 bases, there was a span of 10 bases. The chain's CDR3 is CASSSGVFGYTF. CDR3 DNA sequence: TGTGCCAGCAGCTCAGGGGTCTTTGGCTACACCTTC.

J is TRBJ1-2 and V is TRBV4-1, with D unresolved. V was trimmed by 0 bases and J by 8 bases, leaving 10 bases between them. The CDR3 is 13 amino acids. The germline gives CDR1 MGHRA, CDR2 YSYEKL. CDR3 region: CASSQDRVRGYTF. CDR3 coding DNA: TGCGCCAGCAGCCAAGATCGGGTGAGGGGCTACACCTTC.

CDR3 loop: CASSNRGLYEQYF. Here the CDR3 DNA reads TGTGCCAGCAGTAACAGGGGCCTATACGAGCAGTACTTC. The rearrangement links TRBV6-4 to TRBJ2-7; TRBD1 agrees at 7 bases. V gave up 5 bases and J gave up 4 bases; unmatched junction bases: 5. Germline CDR1 and CDR2: MRHNA and SNTAGT. The CDR3 is 13 amino acids.

The chain recombines TRBV20-1 with TRBJ1-1; D is unresolved. The germline V gene has CDR1 DFQATT and CDR2 SNEGSKA (reference sequence). The CDR3 extends over 11 amino acids. V was cut by 3 bases and J by 1 base, with 3 bases left in between. CDR3 protein: CSARANTEAFF. DNA for the CDR3: TGCAGTGCTAGGGCGAACACTGAAGCTTTCTTT.

Written as DNA, the CDR3 is TGTGCCAGCCGGACTCAGGGGGTGACTTCCCAGCCCCAGCATTTT. This sequence encodes CASRTQGVTSQPQHF. The V call is TRBV5-8, the J call TRBJ1-5, with TRBD1 matching over 7 bases. The junction had 14 bases not matched to a gene; V was cut back by 7 bases and J by 7 bases. This CDR3 contains 15 residues. Per the germline V gene, CDR1 is SGHTS and CDR2 is YDEGEE. Variable domain in full (rest from reference TRBV5-8 and TRBJ1-5): EAGVTQSPTHLIKTRGQQATLRCSPISGHTSVYWYQQALGLGLQFLLWYDEGEERNRGNFPPRFSGRQFPNYSSELNVNALELEDSALYLCASRTQGVTSQPQHFGDGTRLSIL.

V gene TRBV12-5 combines with J gene TRBJ2-1, with TRBD2 as a possible D gene (6 bases). This CDR3 comprises 16 residues. V gave up 6 bases and J gave up 2 bases, with 17 bases separating them. Germline loops: CDR1 LGHNT, CDR2 FRNRAP. CDR3 protein: CASGRAGTATYNEQFF. Here the CDR3 DNA reads TGTGCTAGTGGCCGCGCCGGGACTGCGACCTACAATGAGCAGTTCTTC.

The chain recombines TRBV27 with TRBJ2-3, with TRBD2 matching 7 bases. CDR3 length: 18 amino acids. Per germline, CDR1 MNHEY and CDR2 SMNVEV (reference sequence). V shed 2 bases and J 0 bases; nucleotides not matched to a gene: 11. CDR3 in amino acids: CASSLGPPIAGSTDTQYF. The CDR3 DNA is TGTGCCAGCAGTTTAGGGCCCCCTATAGCGGGTAGCACAGATACGCAGTATTTT.

A remark on this clone: An end of the junction does not agree with germline; a read error may underlie this. J is TRBJ1-2 and V is TRBV13; weak D call: TRBD1 (5 bases). Germline values: CDR1 PRHDT, CDR2 FYEKMQ (reference sequence). This CDR3 is built from 12 residues. Written as DNA, the CDR3 is TGTGCCAGCAGCTTAGATCGGGGGACCCCTTTCTTC. It specifies CASSLDRGTPFF.

The gene calls are TRBV20-1 and TRBJ1-4; 9 bases fit TRBD1. The germline V gene encodes CDR1 DFQATT and CDR2 SNEGSKA (reference sequence). V shed 3 bases, J shed 7 bases, and the junction held 6 bases outside the gene matches. This CDR3 region has 14 residues. The CDR3: CSASRGQGFEKLFF. In DNA form, the CDR3 reads TGCAGTGCTAGTCGTGGACAGGGGTTTGAAAAACTGTTTTTT.

V gene TRBV7-8 combines with J gene TRBJ1-1; the D gene is possibly TRBD1 (6 bases). Germline CDR1 and CDR2: SGHVS and FQNEAQ. The CDR3 totals 15 residues. Trimming removed 5 bases at V and 0 bases at J, with 13 bases between. The CDR3 loop reads CASSQPRQVNTEAFF. The CDR3 DNA is TGTGCCAGCAGCCAACCCAGACAGGTGAACACTGAAGCTTTCTTT.

The J gene is TRBJ1-5, the V gene TRBV5-1, with D possibly being TRBD1 (6 bases). The CDR3 has 17 residues. Per germline, CDR1 SGHRS and CDR2 YFSETQ. V lost 2 bases, J lost 2 bases, and 17 bases lay in between. As DNA, the CDR3 is TGCGCCAGCAGCTTTTACCCTCGAGGGGGGGGCAATCAGCCCCAGCATTTT. Residues: CASSFYPRGGGNQPQHF.

The chain links TRBV5-8 to TRBJ2-5, with 9 bases fitting TRBD2. The junction had 8 bases not matched to a gene; V was cut back by 4 bases and J by 7 bases. The CDR3 spans 14 residues. Germline lookup yields CDR1 SGHTS and CDR2 YDEGEE. The CDR3 coding sequence is TGTGCCAGCAGCCATAGCGGGAGCGGTAGGACCCAGTACTTC. As protein: CASSHSGSGRTQYF.

The rearrangement uses TRBV5-1 and TRBJ2-5; 14 nucleotides match TRBD2. The CDR3 consists of 15 residues. Trimming at V came to 8 bases and at J to 3 bases, leaving 6 bases not matched to a gene. Germline CDR1 SGHRS, CDR2 YFSETQ. CDR3 DNA sequence: TGCGCCAGTAATGGACTAGCGGGGGGTAAAGAGACCCAGTACTTC. This sequence encodes CASNGLAGGKETQYF. Full variable domain (remainder filled in from reference TRBV5-1 and TRBJ2-5): KAGVTQTPRYLIKTRGQQVTLSCSPISGHRSVSWYQQTPGQGLQFLFEYFSETQRNKGNFPGRFSGRQFSNSRSEMNVSTLELGDSALYLCASNGLAGGKETQYFGPGTRLLVL.

This chain links TRBV5-1 with TRBJ2-7; tentatively, D is TRBD1 (6 bases). Germline loops: CDR1 SGHRS, CDR2 YFSETQ. The V and J ends lost 0 bases and 4 bases respectively, with 8 bases between them. This CDR3 comprises 13 residues. CDR3 sequence: CASSLGGGYEQYF. CDR3 bases: TGCGCCAGCAGCTTGGGAGGGGGTTACGAGCAGTACTTC.

V is TRBV19 and J is TRBJ1-3, with a weak D call TRBD1 (6 bases). This CDR3 has 14 amino acids. Germline lookup yields CDR1 LNHDA and CDR2 SQIVND (reference sequence). Trimming stripped 4 bases from V and 8 bases from J, with 15 bases between. In nucleotides, the CDR3 is TGTGCCAGTAGTAGACGTACAGGGATGGACACCATATATTTT. Its protein product is CASSRRTGMDTIYF.

This chain uses TRBV19 with TRBJ2-1; D perhaps matches TRBD2 (6 bases). The germline V and J ends were trimmed by 2 bases and 3 bases, with 11 bases remaining between them. Germline-derived CDR1 and CDR2 are LNHDA and SQIVND (reference sequence). The CDR3 runs to 15 residues. CDR3 residues: CASSIQTSVYNEQFF. The CDR3 coding sequence is TGTGCCAGTAGTATACAGACTAGTGTCTACAATGAGCAGTTCTTC.

The rearrangement uses TRBV5-4 and TRBJ2-7, with 14 bases identical to TRBD2. Germline V gives CDR1 SGHNT, CDR2 YYREEE (reference sequence). V gave up 2 bases and J gave up 2 bases; unmatched junction bases: 12. The CDR3 runs to 19 residues. CDR3 residues: CASSFGTSGSVAGAYEQYF. The DNA of the CDR3 is TGTGCCAGCAGCTTTGGGACTAGCGGGAGTGTGGCGGGGGCCTACGAGCAGTACTTC.

The chain links TRBV12-3 or TRBV12-4 to TRBJ1-6; TRBD1 is a possible D gene (5 bases). CDR3 length: 13 amino acids. Trimming removed 4 bases at V and 8 bases at J, with 9 bases between. The CDR3 reads CASSSGTDSPLHF. The CDR3 DNA sequence: TGTGCCAGCAGTTCCGGGACTGATTCACCCCTCCACTTT.

The chain carries TRBV28 and TRBJ1-3; 9 positions agree with TRBD1. V lost 3 bases, J lost 8 bases, and 8 bases stayed unmatched. Per germline, CDR1 MDHEN and CDR2 SYDVKM. The CDR3 is 15 residues long. The DNA of the CDR3 is TGTGCCAGCAGTTTTGGGGGACAGGGTCTAGACACCATATATTTT. Translation: CASSFGGQGLDTIYF.

V gene TRBV7-7 combines with J gene TRBJ2-7, with 14 bases that match TRBD2. This CDR3 spans 15 amino acids. Germline CDR1 is SSHAT and CDR2 is FNYEAQ (reference sequence). V gave up 5 bases and J gave up 6 bases; unmatched junction bases: 6. CDR3 sequence: CASSPTSGRAGEQYF. The CDR3 DNA follows: TGTGCCAGCAGCCCGACTAGCGGGAGGGCCGGCGAGCAGTACTTC.

This chain connects TRBV18 to TRBJ1-3; D call uncertain. V was shortened by 0 bases and J by 4 bases, with 16 bases between the two germline ends. Looked up from germline, CDR1 is KGHSH and CDR2 is LQKENI. The CDR3 has 17 amino acids. The CDR3 loop reads CASSPPTGGMGGNTIYF. The CDR3, as DNA: TGTGCCAGCTCACCACCGACGGGAGGAATGGGGGGAAACACCATATATTTT. The variable domain in full, with the rest retrieved from reference TRBV18 and TRBJ1-3, is NAGVMQNPRHLVRRRGQEARLRCSPMKGHSHVYWYRQLPEEGLKFMVYLQKENIIDESGMPKERFSAEFPKEGPSILRIQQVVRGDSAAYFCASSPPTGGMGGNTIYFGEGSWLTVV.

The chain recombines TRBV28 with TRBJ2-2; no firm D call. Germline-derived CDR1 and CDR2 are MDHEN and SYDVKM. Trimming stripped 6 bases from V and 4 bases from J, with 9 bases between. The CDR3 covers 13 residues. This CDR3 is CASRNPGTGELFF. CDR3 sequence (DNA): TGTGCCAGCAGGAACCCCGGCACCGGGGAGCTGTTTTTT.

The chain recombines TRBV9 with TRBJ1-6; D remains ambiguous. Germline V gene data show CDR1 as SGDLS and CDR2 as YYNGEE. Trimming took 1 base from V and 0 from J, leaving 26 bases between them. This CDR3 is 22 amino acids long. The CDR3, as DNA: TGTGCCAGCAGCGTAAGTCGAGGAGCACTGGGAGGGAATCCCTCCTATAATTCACCCCTCCACTTT. Its translation: CASSVSRGALGGNPSYNSPLHF.

About this clone: Distinct nucleotide sequences in the sample also encode this CDR3. The chain combines TRBV3-1 (or the pseudogene TRBV3-2) with TRBJ1-6; 7 bases line up with TRBD1. Germline-derived CDR1 and CDR2 are LGHDT and YNNKEL (reference sequence). This CDR3 region has 14 residues. Unmatched junction bases numbered 3, after V lost 1 base and J lost 9 bases. This CDR3 reads CASSQGQGGSPLHF. For the CDR3, the DNA is TGTGCCAGCAGCCAAGGACAGGGCGGTTCACCCCTCCACTTT.

The chain uses TRBV7-9 and TRBJ1-5, with D unclear. This CDR3 comprises 17 residues. From germline, CDR1 is SEHNR and CDR2 FQNEAQ (reference sequence). V lost 1 base, J lost 8 bases, and 21 bases lay in between. Written as DNA, the CDR3 is TGTGCCAGCAGCTTAGGAGGGTACCCCCCCCCACAAGAGCCCCAGCATTTT. This sequence encodes CASSLGGYPPPQEPQHF.

The chain is built from TRBV11-2 and TRBJ2-2; possible D gene TRBD1, 5 bases. Per germline, CDR1 SGHAT and CDR2 FQNNGV. V lost 3 bases and J 5 bases, leaving 16 bases between the germline ends. The CDR3 has 16 amino acids. The CDR3 nucleotides read TGTGCCAGCAGCTTTCTTTCTAGAAGGGGTACCGGGGAGCTGTTTTTT. This codes for CASSFLSRRGTGELFF.

This clone was found a few times. The rearrangement links TRBV6-5 to TRBJ1-1; D remains ambiguous. The V end lost 4 bases, the J end lost 1 base, and 7 bases lay between the germline ends. The germline CDR1 and CDR2 sequences are MNHEY and SVGAGI. This CDR3 contains 13 residues. The CDR3 DNA reads TGTGCCAGCAGTTCCAAGCAGAACACTGAAGCTTTCTTT. The encoded protein is CASSSKQNTEAFF.